The T cell receptor (beta chain) described here comes from a study of blood T cell repertoires in COVID-19. As for the study in general: From the United States, Italy and Spain came samples of acute and convalescent COVID-19. T cells, B-cell-depleted T cells, or PBMCs supplied cDNA or gDNA.

As originally analysed: The authors estimated nucleated cell counts from reference gene primer amplification. Some clones are missing from TCRdb's copy, which holds only in-frame ones; the method was immunoSEQ multiplex PCR. From that table come the V and J calls and clone size; the DNA was used to work out D and trimming. Among 250,000 or so clones listed, 80% to 85% were seen once. Germline loops: CDR1 SNHLY, CDR2 FYNNEI. The CDR3 loop spans 16 amino acids. Trimming shortened V by 0 bases and J by 8 bases, and 19 bases separated the two germline ends. Material for sequencing was peripheral blood. This sequence was found in a woman in her thirties or forties who had recovered from COVID-19. The V call is TRBV2, the J call TRBJ1-1; no clear D. This chain's CDR3 is CASSEAWAQNGLEAFF. In DNA form, the CDR3 reads TGTGCCAGCAGTGAAGCGTGGGCCCAAAATGGTCTCGAAGCTTTCTTT.